The present entry profiles one T cell receptor beta chain with its context. The antigen it binds to is not known. The record has no base qualities; no much larger clone is one base away. TCRbeta CDR3 regions were amplified from genomic DNA using the immunoSEQ Assay, a bias-controlled multiplex PCR. Concerning the study's data processing: The number of nucleated cells in each sample was estimated from the amplification of reference gene primers within the assay. To quantify the absolute abundance of each unique TCRbeta CDR3 rearrangement, sequence reads were collapsed and filtered. For each sample, productive Simpson clonality was calculated as the square root of Simpson's diversity index over productive rearrangements. TCRdb holds this immuneACCESS table with in-frame rearrangements only. Some clones are missing; in checked studies, unresolved V genes explain under half, and the rest has no known cause. V and J calls plus clone size are reproduced from that table; the DNA served to infer D and trimming. In this sample the table shows approximately 120,000 clones, roughly 88% of which occur a single time. About 5.7% of the sample goes to the ten largest clones.

The entry originates in a study of blood T cell repertoires in COVID-19 (dated by TCRdb to 2018 to 2020). Concerning the study at large: Collaborator samples came from the United States, Italy and Spain and covered acute and convalescent phases of COVID-19. Where available, HLA class I and class II types were obtained from metadata supplied by the sample provider rather than from assay-based typing. Sample metadata almost always included a de-identified subject ID, COVID-19 status, age in years and sex. A freely available public database, intended as a resource for researchers studying the immune response to SARS-CoV-2, is where the repertoires were released. The dataset comprised deeply sampled blood TCRbeta repertoires from subjects exposed to, actively infected with, or recovered from COVID-19. The samples were drawn from the first 160 participants of the ongoing ImmuneRACE study and from under 1,500 subjects provided by 6 global collaborators. The material from the prospective study consisted of cDNA or gDNA derived from T cells, B-cell-depleted T cells, or PBMCs.

The germline V gene (reference sequence) yields SGHNT for CDR1 and YYREEE for CDR2. Measured from the cysteine to the phenylalanine, the CDR3 is 15 residues long. The CDR3 DNA has 45 bases and is translated from base 1. Here V drops 1 base and J drops 6 bases, and the junction holds 8 bases not matched to any gene. Overall study results and their limits: How much clinical and demographic metadata was included differed by source and by participant, and the metadata was provided uncurated.

The collaborating institutions used their own protocols to collect whole blood in K2EDTA tubes. Collaborator samples were shipped for TCRbeta analysis as frozen whole blood, isolated PBMCs, or DNA extracted from either sample type. The sequence joins TRBV5-4 to TRBJ2-3; 7 junctional bases match TRBD2. This TCR was sampled from a human donor in a cohort sampled during active COVID-19. Sequenced: peripheral blood. The DNA sequence is TGTGCCAGCAGCTTGCGGAGCGGGGAAACCGATACGCAGTATTTT. Its product reads: CASSLRSGETDTQYF.